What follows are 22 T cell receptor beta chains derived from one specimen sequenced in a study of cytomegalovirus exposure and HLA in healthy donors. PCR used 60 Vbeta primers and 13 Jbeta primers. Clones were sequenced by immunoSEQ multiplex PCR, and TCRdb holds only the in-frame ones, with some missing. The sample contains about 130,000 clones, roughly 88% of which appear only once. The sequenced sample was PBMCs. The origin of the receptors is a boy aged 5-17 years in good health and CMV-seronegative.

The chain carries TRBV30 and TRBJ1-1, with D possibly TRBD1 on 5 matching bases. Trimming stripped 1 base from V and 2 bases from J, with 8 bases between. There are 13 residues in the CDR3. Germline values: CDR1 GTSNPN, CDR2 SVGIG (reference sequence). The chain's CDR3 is CAWSGQPNTEAFF. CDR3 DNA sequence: TGTGCCTGGAGTGGACAGCCAAACACTGAAGCTTTCTTT.

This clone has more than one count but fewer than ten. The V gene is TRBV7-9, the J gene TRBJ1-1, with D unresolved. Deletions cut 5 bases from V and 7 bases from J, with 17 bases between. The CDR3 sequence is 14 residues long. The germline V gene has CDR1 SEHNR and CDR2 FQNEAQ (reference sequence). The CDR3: CASSTRGGTDEAFF. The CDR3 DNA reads TGTGCCAGCAGCACCCGAGGTGGTACGGATGAAGCTTTCTTT. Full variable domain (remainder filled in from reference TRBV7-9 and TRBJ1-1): DTGVSQNPRHKITKRGQNVTFRCDPISEHNRLYWYRQTLGQGPEFLTYFQNEAQLEKSRLLSDRFSAERPKGSFSTLEIQRTEQGDSAMYLCASSTRGGTDEAFFGQGTRLTVV.

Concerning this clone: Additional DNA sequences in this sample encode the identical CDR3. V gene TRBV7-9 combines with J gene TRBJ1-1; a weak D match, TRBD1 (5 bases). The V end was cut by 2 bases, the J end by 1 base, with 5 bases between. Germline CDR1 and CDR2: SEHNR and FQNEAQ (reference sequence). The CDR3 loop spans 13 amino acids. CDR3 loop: CASSLQGNTEAFF. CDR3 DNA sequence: TGTGCCAGCAGCTTACAGGGGAACACTGAAGCTTTCTTT.

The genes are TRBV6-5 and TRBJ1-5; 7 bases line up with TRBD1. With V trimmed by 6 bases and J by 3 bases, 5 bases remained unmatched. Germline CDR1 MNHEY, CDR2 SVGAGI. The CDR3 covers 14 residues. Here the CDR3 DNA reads TGTGCCAGCAGACGCAGGGGGACCAATCAGCCCCAGCATTTT. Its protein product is CASRRRGTNQPQHF.

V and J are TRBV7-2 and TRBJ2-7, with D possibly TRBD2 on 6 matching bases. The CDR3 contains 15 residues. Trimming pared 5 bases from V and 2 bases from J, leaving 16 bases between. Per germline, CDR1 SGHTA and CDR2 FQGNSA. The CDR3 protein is CASSPWRGGTYEQYF. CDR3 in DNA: TGTGCCAGCAGCCCTTGGAGGGGTGGGACCTACGAGCAGTACTTC.

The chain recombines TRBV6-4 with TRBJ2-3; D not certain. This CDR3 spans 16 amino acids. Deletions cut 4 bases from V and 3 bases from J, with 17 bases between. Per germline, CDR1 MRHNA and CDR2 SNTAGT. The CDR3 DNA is TGTGCCAGCAGTGCCTTCCTTACTTCGAGAACAGATACGCAGTATTTT. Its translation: CASSAFLTSRTDTQYF.

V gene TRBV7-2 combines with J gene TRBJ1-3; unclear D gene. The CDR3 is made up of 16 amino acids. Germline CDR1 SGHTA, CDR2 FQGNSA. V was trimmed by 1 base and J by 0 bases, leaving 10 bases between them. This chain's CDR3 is CASSLDSGGSGNTIYF. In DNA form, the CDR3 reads TGTGCCAGCAGCTTAGACTCTGGAGGCTCTGGAAACACCATATATTTT.

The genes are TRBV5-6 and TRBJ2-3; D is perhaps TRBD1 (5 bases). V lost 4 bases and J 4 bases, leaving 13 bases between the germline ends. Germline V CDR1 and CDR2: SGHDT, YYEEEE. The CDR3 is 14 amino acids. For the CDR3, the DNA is TGTGCCAGCAGCCAAGACAGACGATCAGATACGCAGTATTTT. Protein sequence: CASSQDRRSDTQYF.

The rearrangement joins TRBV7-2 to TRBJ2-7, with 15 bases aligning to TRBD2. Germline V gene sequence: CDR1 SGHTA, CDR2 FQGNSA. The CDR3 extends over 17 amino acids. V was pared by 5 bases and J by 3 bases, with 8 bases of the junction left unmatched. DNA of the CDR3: TGTGCCAGCAGCCTTGGACTAGCGGGGGGGCAGGTCTACGAGCAGTACTTC. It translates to CASSLGLAGGQVYEQYF. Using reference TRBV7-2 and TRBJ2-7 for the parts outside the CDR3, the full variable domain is GAGVSQSPSNKVTEKGKDVELRCDPISGHTALYWYRQSLGQGLEFLIYFQGNSAPDKSGLPSDRFSAERTGGSVSTLTIQRTQQEDSAVYLCASSLGLAGGQVYEQYFGPGTRLTVT.

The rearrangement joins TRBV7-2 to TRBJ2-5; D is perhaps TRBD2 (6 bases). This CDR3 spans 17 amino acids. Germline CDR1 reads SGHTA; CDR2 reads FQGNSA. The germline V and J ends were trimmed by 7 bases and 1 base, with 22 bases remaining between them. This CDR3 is CASTTGSSGLVQETQYF. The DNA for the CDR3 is TGTGCCAGCACCACCGGTAGTAGCGGCCTCGTCCAAGAGACCCAGTACTTC.

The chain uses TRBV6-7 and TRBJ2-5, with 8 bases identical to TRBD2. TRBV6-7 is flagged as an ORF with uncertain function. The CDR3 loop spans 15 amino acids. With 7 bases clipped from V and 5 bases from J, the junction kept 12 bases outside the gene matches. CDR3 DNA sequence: TGTGCCAGCAAGAAGGGGCCAGGGACTAGGGAGACCCAGTACTTC. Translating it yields CASKKGPGTRETQYF.

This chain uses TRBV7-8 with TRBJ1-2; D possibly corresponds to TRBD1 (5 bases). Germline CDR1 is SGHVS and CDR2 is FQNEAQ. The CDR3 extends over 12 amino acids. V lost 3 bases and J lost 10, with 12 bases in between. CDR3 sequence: CASSLDTPYYTF. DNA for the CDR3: TGTGCCAGCAGCTTGGACACTCCCTACTACACCTTC. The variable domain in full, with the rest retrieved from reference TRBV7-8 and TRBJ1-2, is GAGVSQSPRYKVAKRGQDVALRCDPISGHVSLFWYQQALGQGPEFLTYFQNEAQLDKSGLPSDRFFAERPEGSVSTLKIQRTQQEDSAVYLCASSLDTPYYTFGSGTRLTVV.

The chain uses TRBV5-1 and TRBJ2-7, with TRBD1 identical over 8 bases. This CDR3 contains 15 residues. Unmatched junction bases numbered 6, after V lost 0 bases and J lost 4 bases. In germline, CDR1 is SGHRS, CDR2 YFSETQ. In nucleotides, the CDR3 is TGCGCCAGCAGCTTGGGGCAGGGGGCCGAATACGAGCAGTACTTC. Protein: CASSLGQGAEYEQYF. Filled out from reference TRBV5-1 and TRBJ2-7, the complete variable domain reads KAGVTQTPRYLIKTRGQQVTLSCSPISGHRSVSWYQQTPGQGLQFLFEYFSETQRNKGNFPGRFSGRQFSNSRSEMNVSTLELGDSALYLCASSLGQGAEYEQYFGPGTRLTVT.

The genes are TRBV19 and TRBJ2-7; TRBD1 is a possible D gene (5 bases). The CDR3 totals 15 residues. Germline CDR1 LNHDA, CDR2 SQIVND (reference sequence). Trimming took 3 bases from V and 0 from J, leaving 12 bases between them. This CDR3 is CASSIDSPSSYEQYF. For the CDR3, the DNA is TGTGCCAGTAGTATCGACAGCCCCAGCTCCTACGAGCAGTACTTC.

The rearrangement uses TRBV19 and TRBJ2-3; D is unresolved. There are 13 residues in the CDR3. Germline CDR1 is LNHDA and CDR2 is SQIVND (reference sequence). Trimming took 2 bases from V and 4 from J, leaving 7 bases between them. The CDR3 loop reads CASSIQASDTQYF. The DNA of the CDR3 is TGTGCCAGTAGTATACAAGCGTCAGATACGCAGTATTTT.

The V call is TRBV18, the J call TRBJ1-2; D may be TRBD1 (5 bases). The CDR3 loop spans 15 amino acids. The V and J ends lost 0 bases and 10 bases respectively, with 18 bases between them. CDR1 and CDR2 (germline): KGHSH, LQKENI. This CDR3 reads CASSPPVFSTDSYTF. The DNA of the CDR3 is TGTGCCAGCTCACCACCGGTGTTCTCGACAGATTCCTACACCTTC.

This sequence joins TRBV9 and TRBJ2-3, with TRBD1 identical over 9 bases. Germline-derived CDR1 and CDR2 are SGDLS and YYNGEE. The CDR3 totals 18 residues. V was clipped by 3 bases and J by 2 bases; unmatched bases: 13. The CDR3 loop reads CASSADFSGTGTTDTQYF. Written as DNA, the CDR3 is TGTGCCAGCAGCGCAGACTTCTCCGGGACAGGGACCACAGATACGCAGTATTTT.

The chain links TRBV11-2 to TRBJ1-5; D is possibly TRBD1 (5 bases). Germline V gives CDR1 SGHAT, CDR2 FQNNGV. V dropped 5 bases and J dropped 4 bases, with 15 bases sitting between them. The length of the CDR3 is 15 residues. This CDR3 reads CASSQGLEGNQPQHF. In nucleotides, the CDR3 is TGTGCCAGCAGCCAGGGACTGGAGGGGAATCAGCCCCAGCATTTT. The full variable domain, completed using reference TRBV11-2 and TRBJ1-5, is EAGVAQSPRYKIIEKRQSVAFWCNPISGHATLYWYQQILGQGPKLLIQFQNNGVVDDSQLPKDRFSAERLKGVDSTLKIQPAKLEDSAVYLCASSQGLEGNQPQHFGDGTRLSIL.

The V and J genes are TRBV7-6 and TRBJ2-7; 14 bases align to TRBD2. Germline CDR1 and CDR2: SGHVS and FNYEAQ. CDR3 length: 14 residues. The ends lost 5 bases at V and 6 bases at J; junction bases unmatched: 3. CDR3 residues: CASSGLAGGPEQYF. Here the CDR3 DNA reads TGTGCCAGCAGCGGACTAGCGGGAGGTCCCGAGCAGTACTTC.

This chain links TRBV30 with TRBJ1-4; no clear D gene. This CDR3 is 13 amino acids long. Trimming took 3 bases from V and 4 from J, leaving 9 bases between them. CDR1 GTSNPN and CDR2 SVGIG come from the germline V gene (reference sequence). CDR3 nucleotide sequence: TGTGCCTGGAGGCCCAGAATTAATGAAAAACTGTTTTTT. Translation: CAWRPRINEKLFF.

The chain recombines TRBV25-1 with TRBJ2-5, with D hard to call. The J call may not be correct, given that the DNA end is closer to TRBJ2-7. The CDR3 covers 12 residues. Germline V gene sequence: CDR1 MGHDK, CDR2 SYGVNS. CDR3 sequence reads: CASSFLSYEQYF. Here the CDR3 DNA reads TGTGCCAGCAGCTTCCTCTCCTACGAGCAGTACTTC.

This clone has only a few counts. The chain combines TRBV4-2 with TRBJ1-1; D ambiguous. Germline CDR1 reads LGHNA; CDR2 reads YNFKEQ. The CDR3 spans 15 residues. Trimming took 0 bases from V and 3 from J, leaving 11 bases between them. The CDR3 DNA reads TGTGCCAGCAGCCAAGATTTCGGGGAGTACACTGAAGCTTTCTTT. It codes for CASSQDFGEYTEAFF.